This record concerns one T cell receptor (beta chain) sequence. Its cognate antigen is unknown. TCRdb keeps only in-frame clones here, not all; method: immunoSEQ multiplex PCR. The sample includes fewer than 200,000 clones, 92% of them seen just once. V was clipped by 10 bases and J by 2 bases, with 17 bases between them. The CDR3 has 14 residues. The germline CDR1 and CDR2 sequences are MNHNY and SVGAGI (reference sequence). The data are from a study of T cell responses to AZD1222 COVID-19 vaccine. General observations from the study: Once two AZD1222 doses were given, Spike-specific TCR breadth and depth went up. It should be noted that donors were predominantly white British and more often female, and clonal diversity was possibly underestimated. Seropositive AZD1222 recipients at baseline numbered only five or six. Spike-wide coverage was observed for vaccine-associated CD4 TCRs, with dominant responses at 160-218 and 743-854.

Specimen: peripheral blood, collected on day 0 of AZD1222 vaccination. This chain connects TRBV6-6 to TRBJ1-2; TRBD1 is a possible D gene (5 bases). The origin of this receptor is an adult in good health. DNA of the CDR3: TGTGCCACCTCCGGGGGGTTGGAAAACTATGGCTACACCTTC. Translation gives CATSGGLENYGYTF.